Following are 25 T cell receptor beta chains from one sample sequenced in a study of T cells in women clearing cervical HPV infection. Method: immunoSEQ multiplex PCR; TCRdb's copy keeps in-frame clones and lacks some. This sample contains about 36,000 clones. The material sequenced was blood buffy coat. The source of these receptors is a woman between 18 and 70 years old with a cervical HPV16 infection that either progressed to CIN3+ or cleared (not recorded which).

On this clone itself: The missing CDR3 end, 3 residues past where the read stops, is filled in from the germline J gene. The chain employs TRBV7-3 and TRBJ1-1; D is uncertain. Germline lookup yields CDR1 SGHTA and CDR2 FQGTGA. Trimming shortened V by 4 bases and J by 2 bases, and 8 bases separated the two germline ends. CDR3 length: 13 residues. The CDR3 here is CASSSTYNTEAFF. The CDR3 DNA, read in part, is TGTGCCAGCAGCTCCACTTACAACACTGAA. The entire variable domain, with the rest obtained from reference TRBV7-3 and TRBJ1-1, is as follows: GAGVSQTPSNKVTEKGKYVELRCDPISGHTALYWYRQSLGQGPEFLIYFQGTGAADDSGLPNDRFFAVRPEGSVSTLKIQRTERGDSAVYLCASSSTYNTEAFFGQGTRLTVV.

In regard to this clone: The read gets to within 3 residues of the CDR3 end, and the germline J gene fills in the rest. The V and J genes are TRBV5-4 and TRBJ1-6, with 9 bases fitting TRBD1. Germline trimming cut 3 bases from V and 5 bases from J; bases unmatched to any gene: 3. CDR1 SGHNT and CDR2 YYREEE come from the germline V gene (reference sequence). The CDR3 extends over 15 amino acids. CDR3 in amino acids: CASSWGQGHNSPLHF. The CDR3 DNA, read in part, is TGTGCCAGCAGCTGGGGACAGGGCCATAATTCACCC.

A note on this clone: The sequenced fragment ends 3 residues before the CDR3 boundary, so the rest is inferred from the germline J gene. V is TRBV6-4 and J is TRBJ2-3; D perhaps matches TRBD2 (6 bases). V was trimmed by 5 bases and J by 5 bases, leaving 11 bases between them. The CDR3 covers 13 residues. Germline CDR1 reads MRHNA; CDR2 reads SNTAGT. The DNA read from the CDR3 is TGTGCCAGCAGTATTTCGGGGGAAGATACG. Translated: CASSISGEDT. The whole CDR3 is CASSISGEDTQYF.

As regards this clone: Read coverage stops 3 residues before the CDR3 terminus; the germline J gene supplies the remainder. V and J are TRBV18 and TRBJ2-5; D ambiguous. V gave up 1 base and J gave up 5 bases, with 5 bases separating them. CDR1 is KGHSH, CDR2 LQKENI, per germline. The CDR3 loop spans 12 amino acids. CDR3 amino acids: CASSPLGETQYF. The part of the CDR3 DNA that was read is TGTGCCAGCTCACCACTCGGGGAGACC.

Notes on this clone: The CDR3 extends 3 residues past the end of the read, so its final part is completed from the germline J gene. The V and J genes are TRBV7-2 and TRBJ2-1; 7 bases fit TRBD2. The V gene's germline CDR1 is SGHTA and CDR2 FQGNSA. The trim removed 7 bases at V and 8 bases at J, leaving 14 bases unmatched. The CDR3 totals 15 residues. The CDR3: CASTLASGTDHEQFF. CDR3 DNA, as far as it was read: TGTGCCAGCACCCTCGCTAGCGGAACCGACCATGAG.

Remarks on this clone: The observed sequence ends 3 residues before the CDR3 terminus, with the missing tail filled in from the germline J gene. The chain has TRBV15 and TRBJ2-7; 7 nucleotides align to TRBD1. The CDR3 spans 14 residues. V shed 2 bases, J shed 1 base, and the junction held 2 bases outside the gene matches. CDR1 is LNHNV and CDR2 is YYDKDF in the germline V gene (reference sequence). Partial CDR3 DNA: TGTGCCACCAGCAGATCGACAGGGTCCTACGAG. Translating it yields CATSRSTGSYE. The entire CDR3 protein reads CATSRSTGSYEQYF. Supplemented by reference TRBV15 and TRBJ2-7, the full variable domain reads DAMVIQNPRYQVTQFGKPVTLSCSQTLNHNVMYWYQQKSSQAPKLLFHYYDKDFNNEADTPDNFQSRRPNTSFCFLDIRSPGLGDTAMYLCATSRSTGSYEQYFGPGTRLTVT.

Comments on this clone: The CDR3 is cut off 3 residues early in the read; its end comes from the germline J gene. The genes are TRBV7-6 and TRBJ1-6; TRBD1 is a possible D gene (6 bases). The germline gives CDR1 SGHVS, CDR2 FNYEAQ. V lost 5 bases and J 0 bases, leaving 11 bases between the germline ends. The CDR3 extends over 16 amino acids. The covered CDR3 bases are TGTGCCAGCAGCGCGACACAGGGCTCCTATAATTCACCC. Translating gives CASSATQGSYNSP. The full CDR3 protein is CASSATQGSYNSPLHF.

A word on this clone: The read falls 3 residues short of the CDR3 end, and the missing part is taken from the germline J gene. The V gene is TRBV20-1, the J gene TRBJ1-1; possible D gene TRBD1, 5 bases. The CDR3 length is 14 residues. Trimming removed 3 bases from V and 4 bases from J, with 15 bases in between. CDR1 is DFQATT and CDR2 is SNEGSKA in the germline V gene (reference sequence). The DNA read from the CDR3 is TGCAGTGCTAGCCCCCCAGGGAGAATCACTGAA. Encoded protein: CSASPPGRITE. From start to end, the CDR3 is CSASPPGRITEAFF.

CDR3: CASSPSGQGYGYTF. Incomplete CDR3 DNA: TGTGCCAGCAGCCCCTCGGGACAGGGATATGGC. This chain connects TRBV5-5 to TRBJ1-2; 9 bases line up with TRBD1. The read terminates 3 residues ahead of where the CDR3 ends, so the germline J gene completes it. The CDR3 covers 14 residues. CDR1 SGHKS and CDR2 YYEKEE come from the germline V gene (reference sequence). The V segment lost 4 bases and the J segment 5 bases; nucleotides outside the gene matches: 6.

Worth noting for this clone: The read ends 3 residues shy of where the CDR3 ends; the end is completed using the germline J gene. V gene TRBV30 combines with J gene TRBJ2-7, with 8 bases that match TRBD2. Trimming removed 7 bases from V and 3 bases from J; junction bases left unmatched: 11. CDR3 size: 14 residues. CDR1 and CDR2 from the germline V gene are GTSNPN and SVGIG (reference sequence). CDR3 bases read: TGTGCCTTGGGCGGAACTAGCGGCGGCTACGAG. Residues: CALGGTSGGYE. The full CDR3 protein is CALGGTSGGYEQYF.

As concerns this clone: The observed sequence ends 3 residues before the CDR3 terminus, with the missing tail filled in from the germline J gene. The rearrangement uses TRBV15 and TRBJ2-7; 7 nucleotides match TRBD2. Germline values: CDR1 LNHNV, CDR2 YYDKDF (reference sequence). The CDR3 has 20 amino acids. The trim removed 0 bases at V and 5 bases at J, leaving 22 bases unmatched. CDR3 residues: CATSRERYGPGTMEGNEQYF. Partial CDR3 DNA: TGTGCCACCAGCAGAGAAAGATATGGTCCCGGGACTATGGAAGGAAACGAG.

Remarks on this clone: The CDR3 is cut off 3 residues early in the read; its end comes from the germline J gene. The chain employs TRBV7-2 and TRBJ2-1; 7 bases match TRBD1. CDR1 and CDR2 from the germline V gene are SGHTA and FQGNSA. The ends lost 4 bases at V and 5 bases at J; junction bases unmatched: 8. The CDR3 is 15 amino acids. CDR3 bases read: TGTGCCAGCAGCTCGCCGACAGGGTTACACAATGAG. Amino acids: CASSSPTGLHNE. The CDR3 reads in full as CASSSPTGLHNEQFF.

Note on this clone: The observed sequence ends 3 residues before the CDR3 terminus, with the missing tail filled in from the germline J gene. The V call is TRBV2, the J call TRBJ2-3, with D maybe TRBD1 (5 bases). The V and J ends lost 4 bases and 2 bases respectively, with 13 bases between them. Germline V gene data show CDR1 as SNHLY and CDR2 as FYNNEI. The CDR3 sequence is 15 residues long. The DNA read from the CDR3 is TGTGCCAGCAGTGTCCAGGGTCAAGACACAGATACG. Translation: CASSVQGQDTDT. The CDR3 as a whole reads CASSVQGQDTDTQYF.

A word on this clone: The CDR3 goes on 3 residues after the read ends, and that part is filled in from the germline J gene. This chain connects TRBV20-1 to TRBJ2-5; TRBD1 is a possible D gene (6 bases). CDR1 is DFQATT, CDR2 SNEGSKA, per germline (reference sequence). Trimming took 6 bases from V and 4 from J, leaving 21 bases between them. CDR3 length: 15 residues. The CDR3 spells CSASSDSEGGETQYF. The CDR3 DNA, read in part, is TGCAGTGCCTCCAGCGACAGCGAAGGGGGAGAGACC.

The sequenced part of the CDR3 DNA is TGTGCCATCAGTGTAGTCAGAGGACAGGGGGGCGAG. Its translation is CAISVVRGQGGE. The CDR3 as a whole reads CAISVVRGQGGEQYF. This chain connects TRBV10-3 to TRBJ2-7; 10 nucleotides align to TRBD1. The CDR3 goes on 3 residues after the read ends, and that part is filled in from the germline J gene. The CDR3 consists of 15 residues. With 4 bases clipped from V and 6 bases from J, the junction kept 9 bases outside the gene matches. Germline lookup yields CDR1 ENHRY and CDR2 SYGVKD.

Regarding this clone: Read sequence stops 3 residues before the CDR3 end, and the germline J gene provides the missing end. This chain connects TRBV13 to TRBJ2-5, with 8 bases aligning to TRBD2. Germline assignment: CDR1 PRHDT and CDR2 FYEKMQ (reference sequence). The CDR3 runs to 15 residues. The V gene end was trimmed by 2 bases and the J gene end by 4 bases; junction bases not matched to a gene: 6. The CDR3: CASSLMVAGIETQYF. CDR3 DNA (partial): TGTGCCAGCAGCTTAATGGTAGCGGGGATAGAGACC. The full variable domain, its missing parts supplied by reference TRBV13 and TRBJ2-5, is AAGVIQSPRHLIKEKRETATLKCYPIPRHDTVYWYQQGPGQDPQFLISFYEKMQSDKGSIPDRFSAQQFSDYHSELNMSSLELGDSALYFCASSLMVAGIETQYFGPGTRLLVL.

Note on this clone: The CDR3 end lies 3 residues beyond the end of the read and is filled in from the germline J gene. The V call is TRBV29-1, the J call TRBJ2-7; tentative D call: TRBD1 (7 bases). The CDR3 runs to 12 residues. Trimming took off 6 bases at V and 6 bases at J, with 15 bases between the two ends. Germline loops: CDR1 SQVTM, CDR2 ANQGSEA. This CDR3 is CSVYRGAGEQYF. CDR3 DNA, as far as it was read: TGCAGCGTATACAGGGGAGCGGGCGAG.

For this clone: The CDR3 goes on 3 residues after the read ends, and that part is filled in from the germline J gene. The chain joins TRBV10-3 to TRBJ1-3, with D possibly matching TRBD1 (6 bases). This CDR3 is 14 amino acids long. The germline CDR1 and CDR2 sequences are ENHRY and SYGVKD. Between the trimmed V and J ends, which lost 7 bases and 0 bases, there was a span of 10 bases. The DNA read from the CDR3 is TGTGCCATCATGGGGGCATACTCTGGAAACACC. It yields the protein CAIMGAYSGNT. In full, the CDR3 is CAIMGAYSGNTIYF.

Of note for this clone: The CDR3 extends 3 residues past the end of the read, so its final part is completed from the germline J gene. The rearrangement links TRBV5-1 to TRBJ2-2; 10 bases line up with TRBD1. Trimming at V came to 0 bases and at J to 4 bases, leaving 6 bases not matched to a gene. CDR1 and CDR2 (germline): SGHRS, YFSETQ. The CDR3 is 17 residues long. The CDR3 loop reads CASSLVPGQGSTGELFF. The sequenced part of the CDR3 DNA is TGCGCCAGCAGCTTGGTTCCGGGACAGGGGAGCACCGGGGAG.

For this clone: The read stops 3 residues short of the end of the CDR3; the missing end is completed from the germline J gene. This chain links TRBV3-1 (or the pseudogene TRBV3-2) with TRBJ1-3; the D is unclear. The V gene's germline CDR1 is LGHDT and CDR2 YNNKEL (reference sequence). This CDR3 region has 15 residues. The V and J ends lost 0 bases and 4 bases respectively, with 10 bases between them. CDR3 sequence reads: CASSQDGWQGNTIYF. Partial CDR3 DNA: TGTGCCAGCAGCCAAGATGGTTGGCAGGGAAACACC.

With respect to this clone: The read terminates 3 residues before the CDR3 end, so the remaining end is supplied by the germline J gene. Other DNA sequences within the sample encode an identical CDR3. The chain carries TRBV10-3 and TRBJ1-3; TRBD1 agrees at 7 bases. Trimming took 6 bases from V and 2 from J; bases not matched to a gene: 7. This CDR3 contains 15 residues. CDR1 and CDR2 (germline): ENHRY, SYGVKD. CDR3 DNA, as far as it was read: TGTGCCATCAGAGCAGGACAGGCGGCTGGAAACACC. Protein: CAIRAGQAAGNT. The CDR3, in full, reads CAIRAGQAAGNTIYF.

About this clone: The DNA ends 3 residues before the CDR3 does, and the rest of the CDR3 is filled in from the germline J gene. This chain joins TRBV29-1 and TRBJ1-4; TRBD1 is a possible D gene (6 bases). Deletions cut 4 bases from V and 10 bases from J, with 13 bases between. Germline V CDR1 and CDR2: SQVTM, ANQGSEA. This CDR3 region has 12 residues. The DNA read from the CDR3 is TGCAGCGTTGTACAGGGAATCGGAAAA. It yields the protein CSVVQGIGK. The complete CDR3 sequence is CSVVQGIGKLFF.

CDR3 protein: CASSFSGDRNTEAFF. CDR3 bases read: TGTGCCAGCAGCTTTTCAGGGGATCGGAACACTGAA. This rearrangement joins TRBV7-6 to TRBJ1-1; D is perhaps TRBD1 (6 bases). The sequence runs out 3 residues before the end of the CDR3; the remainder is reconstructed from the germline J gene. The CDR3 consists of 15 residues. Looked up from germline, CDR1 is SGHVS and CDR2 is FNYEAQ. V was trimmed by 3 bases and J by 1 base, leaving 12 bases between them.

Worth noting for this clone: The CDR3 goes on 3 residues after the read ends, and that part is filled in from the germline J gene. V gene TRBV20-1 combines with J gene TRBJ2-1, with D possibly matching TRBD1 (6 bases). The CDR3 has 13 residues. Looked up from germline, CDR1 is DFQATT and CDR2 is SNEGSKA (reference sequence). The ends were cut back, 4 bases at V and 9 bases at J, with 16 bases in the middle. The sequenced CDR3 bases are TGCAGTGCTATTAGGGCCCCACAGGGTGAG. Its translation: CSAIRAPQGE. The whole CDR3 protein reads CSAIRAPQGEQFF.

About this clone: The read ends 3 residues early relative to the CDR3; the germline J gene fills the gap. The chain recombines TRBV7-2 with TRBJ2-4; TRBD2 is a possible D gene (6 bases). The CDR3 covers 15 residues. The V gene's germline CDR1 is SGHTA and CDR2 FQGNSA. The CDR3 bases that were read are TGTGCCAGCAGCTCACCCCAGGGAGGATACTATGGT. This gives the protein CASSSPQGGYYG. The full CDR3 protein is CASSSPQGGYYGQYF.